A single sample gave rise to the 3 T cell receptor beta chains below, sequenced in a study of cytomegalovirus exposure and HLA in healthy donors. The PCR had 60 Vbeta and 13 Jbeta primers. Measured with immunoSEQ multiplex PCR; TCRdb has only the in-frame clones, and not every one. This sample has around 200,000 clones; more than 60% occur once, and the top ten carry 2.5% to 3.5%. The sequenced sample consisted of PBMCs. The origin of the receptors is a woman aged 55-70 years in good health and CMV-seropositive.

This chain connects TRBV9 to TRBJ1-2; D gene unclear. Per germline, CDR1 SGDLS and CDR2 YYNGEE. The CDR3 is made up of 16 amino acids. V dropped 3 bases and J dropped 3 bases, with 18 bases sitting between them. The CDR3 region is CASSARGVSGDYGYTF. As DNA, the CDR3 is TGTGCCAGCAGCGCTCGGGGAGTCTCCGGGGACTATGGCTACACCTTC. Full variable domain (remainder filled in from reference TRBV9 and TRBJ1-2): DSGVTQTPKHLITATGQRVTLRCSPRSGDLSVYWYQQSLDQGLQFLIQYYNGEERAKGNILERFSAQQFPDLHSELNLSSLELGDSALYFCASSARGVSGDYGYTFGSGTRLTVV.

The genes are TRBV10-2 and TRBJ2-6; D possibly corresponds to TRBD2 (5 bases). Per the germline V gene, CDR1 is WSHSY and CDR2 is SAAADI. The CDR3 contains 14 residues. Trimming took 7 bases from V and 2 from J, leaving 9 bases between them. The CDR3 DNA is TGCGCCAGCAATCGGGGTGCTGGGGCCAACGTCCTGACTTTC. Protein sequence: CASNRGAGANVLTF.

This chain connects TRBV19 to TRBJ2-5; the match to TRBD2 covers 11 bases. The CDR3 totals 15 residues. V was pared by 4 bases and J by 5 bases, with 6 bases of the junction left unmatched. The V gene's germline CDR1 is LNHDA and CDR2 SQIVND (reference sequence). This CDR3 is CASSNSGGAGETQYF. CDR3 bases: TGTGCCAGTAGTAATAGCGGGGGGGCCGGGGAGACCCAGTACTTC.